What follows describes a single T cell receptor (beta chain). This clonotype was observed a few times. There is no known antigen for this receptor. The record has no base qualities; no much larger clone is one base away. The sample originates from a study of response to subunit inactivated influenza vaccine (dated by TCRdb to the late 2010s). Some background on the complete study: Deep quantitative profiling of the T cell receptor repertoire was used in the study to follow responses to a trivalent subunit inactivated influenza vaccine.

The CDR3 starts with the cysteine, ends with the phenylalanine, and has 14 residues. Only the CDR3 portion is preserved as DNA: 42 bases, with reading frame beginning at the first base. Cut back by 1 base and 2 bases, the V and J ends lie 7 bases apart. Taken from the germline V gene, the CDR1 and CDR2 loops are SGHTA and FQGTGA. The investigation overall reported the following: According to the authors, only a limited number of new T cells may be recruited by each seasonal influenza vaccination.

The library was built by means of RT-PCR. The data were produced on an Illumina HiSeq 2500. TCRdb applied fastp at Q25 and MiXCR to the public reads, then kept only in-frame beta chains. Each CDR3 protein gets just one entry, which takes the most common genes and DNA from the rows behind it. The sample table records about 520,000 distinct CDR3 sequences; 7.2% of these occur just once. In total, the top ten clones hold around 12% of the sample. This clonotype originated in a man between 50 and 69 years old who received an inactivated influenza vaccine. Donor details come from another sample of the same person, matched by shared clones. Sample: PBMCs from blood, taken about 23 months after vaccination. The V gene is TRBV7-3 and the J gene is TRBJ2-3; too little of a D gene remains to name it. The DNA sequence is given as TGTGCCAGCAGCTTAATGGGCACCACAGATACGCAGTATTTT. The translation is CASSLMGTTDTQYF.